Presented here are 15 T cell receptor beta chains from one specimen sequenced in a study of shared clonotypes between healthy human individuals. The protocol was immunoSEQ multiplex PCR, while the TCRdb copy is restricted to in-frame clones and leaves out a portion. The sample includes 550,000 to 850,000 clones, over 60% seen only once; the top ten take approximately 2%. Sample: memory CD4+ T cells sorted from blood. The subset was: CD45RA-negative fraction. The origin of the receptors is a woman in her twenties or thirties in good health.

This clone came up once. The rearrangement uses TRBV19 and TRBJ1-1, with 9 bases fitting TRBD1. CDR3 length: 12 amino acids. V lost 5 bases to trimming and J lost 10 bases; unmatched junction nucleotides: 5. Germline V lookup: CDR1 LNHDA, CDR2 SQIVND (reference sequence). The DNA for the CDR3 is TGTGCCAGTAGTTTTACGGGACAGGGAGCTTTCTTT. Protein sequence: CASSFTGQGAFF. Looking up the rest from reference TRBV19 and TRBJ1-1 gives the full variable domain: DGGITQSPKYLFRKEGQNVTLSCEQNLNHDAMYWYRQDPGQGLRLIYYSQIVNDFQKGDIAEGYSVSREKKESFPLTVTSAQKNPTAFYLCASSFTGQGAFFGQGTRLTVV.

The V gene is TRBV10-3, the J gene TRBJ2-3; TRBD1 is a possible D gene (5 bases). Trimming took 2 bases from V and 0 from J, leaving 21 bases between them. CDR3 length: 19 amino acids. The germline CDR1 and CDR2 sequences are ENHRY and SYGVKD. The CDR3 DNA reads TGTGCCATCAGTGAGCCACCCTTTTGGGGCGCCCTTAGCACAGATACGCAGTATTTT. It specifies CAISEPPFWGALSTDTQYF.

This clone was observed a handful of times. The chain joins TRBV7-2 to TRBJ1-1; D gene ambiguous. V gave up 9 bases and J gave up 5 bases, with 16 bases separating them. This CDR3 has 13 amino acids. Per germline, CDR1 SGHTA and CDR2 FQGNSA. The CDR3 loop is CARGRKTGTEAFF. The CDR3 nucleotides read TGTGCCAGAGGGAGGAAGACTGGGACTGAAGCTTTCTTT.

Of note for this clone: The sample holds other DNA sequences that translate to the same CDR3. V gene TRBV19 combines with J gene TRBJ1-3, with D perhaps matching TRBD1 (5 bases). Trimming stripped 4 bases from V and 0 bases from J, with 7 bases between. In germline, CDR1 is LNHDA, CDR2 SQIVND (reference sequence). The CDR3 has 14 amino acids. For the CDR3, the DNA is TGTGCCAGTAGTACCGGGGGCTCTGGAAACACCATATATTTT. Translation gives CASSTGGSGNTIYF.

This clone came up once. The CDR3 loop is CASRGTGGDYGYTF. CDR3 sequence (DNA): TGTGCCAGTAGAGGGACAGGGGGCGACTATGGCTACACCTTC. The chain has TRBV19 and TRBJ1-2, with 12 nucleotides matching TRBD1. Germline V gene data show CDR1 as LNHDA and CDR2 as SQIVND (reference sequence). This CDR3 spans 14 amino acids. Trimming at V came to 6 bases and at J to 3 bases, leaving 2 bases not matched to a gene.

V usage is TRBV5-1 and J usage is TRBJ2-5; 7 nucleotides agree with TRBD1. Germline CDR1 reads SGHRS; CDR2 reads YFSETQ. The CDR3 is 14 residues long. Trimming removed 7 bases from V and 1 base from J; junction bases left unmatched: 7. The CDR3 region has the DNA TGCGCCAGCTTCACCCAGGGGGTCCAAGAGACCCAGTACTTC. Its protein product is CASFTQGVQETQYF.

The chain is built from TRBV10-3 and TRBJ2-7; D gene uncertain. Germline CDR1 and CDR2: ENHRY and SYGVKD. Trimming shortened V by 7 bases and J by 6 bases, and 13 bases separated the two germline ends. The CDR3 length is 12 residues. CDR3 coding DNA: TGTGCCATCACCGACGCGCCTGGCGAGCAGTACTTC. This sequence encodes CAITDAPGEQYF.

This clone was counted a few times. The chain carries TRBV28 and TRBJ1-2; no reliable D call. V lost 5 bases, J lost 7 bases, and 20 bases lay in between. The germline V gene encodes CDR1 MDHEN and CDR2 SYDVKM. The CDR3 sequence is 15 residues long. CDR3 protein: CASSAPQTVGRGYTF. In nucleotides, the CDR3 is TGTGCCAGCAGTGCTCCACAAACCGTAGGCCGTGGCTACACCTTC.

The chain combines TRBV6-6 with TRBJ2-5; possibly TRBD2 for D (5 bases). This CDR3 spans 14 amino acids. CDR1 and CDR2 (germline): MNHNY, SVGAGI (reference sequence). V dropped 4 bases and J dropped 3 bases, with 12 bases sitting between them. The CDR3 protein is CASSSQRNEETQYF. In nucleotides, the CDR3 is TGTGCCAGCAGTTCACAGCGGAACGAAGAGACCCAGTACTTC.

The count of this clone is one. Its ends do not fully match the called genes, so a read error is possible. The J gene is TRBJ1-4, the V gene TRBV5-1, with TRBD1 identical over 9 bases. The CDR3 runs to 12 residues. The germline V gene encodes CDR1 SGHRS and CDR2 YFSETQ. The CDR3 loop reads CASSWDRERLFF. The CDR3 coding sequence is TGCGCCAGCAGCTGGGACAGGGAAAGACTGTTTTTT. The complete variable domain, with remaining parts taken from reference TRBV5-1 and TRBJ1-4, reads KAGVTQTPRYLIKTRGQQVTLSCSPISGHRSVSWYQQTPGQGLQFLFEYFSETQRNKGNFPGRFSGRQFSNSRSEMNVSTLELGDSALYLCASSWDRERLFFGSGTQLSVL.

The chain couples TRBV5-1 to TRBJ1-4; TRBD1 matches 8 bases. J gave up 1 base and V 4 bases, and 6 bases lay outside the gene matches. The CDR3 extends over 16 amino acids. CDR1 SGHRS and CDR2 YFSETQ come from the germline V gene. The CDR3 region has the DNA TGCGCCAGCAGCCGGGGCGGGACAGGAACTAATGAAAAACTGTTTTTT. Its protein product is CASSRGGTGTNEKLFF.

The chain is built from TRBV19 and TRBJ1-1; D ambiguous. Between the trimmed V and J ends, which lost 6 bases and 2 bases, there was a span of 13 bases. Looked up from germline, CDR1 is LNHDA and CDR2 is SQIVND (reference sequence). This CDR3 region has 14 residues. In DNA form, the CDR3 reads TGTGCCAGTAGCAAAAACACAGTAAACACTGAAGCTTTCTTT. It encodes CASSKNTVNTEAFF.

This sequence joins TRBV6-1 and TRBJ2-4; 9 nucleotides line up with TRBD1. Germline values: CDR1 MNHNS, CDR2 SASEGT. The ends lost 10 bases at V and 6 bases at J; junction bases unmatched: 7. The CDR3 runs to 13 residues. The CDR3 sequence is CATSRQGVNIQYF. DNA for the CDR3: TGTGCCACCTCCCGACAGGGGGTAAACATTCAGTACTTC.

The sample holds one count of this clone. The chain carries TRBV11-2 and TRBJ2-2, with D possibly being TRBD1 (5 bases). The CDR3 runs 15 residues. The germline V and J ends were trimmed by 4 bases and 4 bases, with 13 bases remaining between them. CDR1 and CDR2 (germline): SGHAT, FQNNGV. The CDR3 protein is CASSSTVLTTGELFF. The DNA of the CDR3 is TGTGCCAGCAGCTCGACAGTCCTGACCACCGGGGAGCTGTTTTTT.

This clone has only a few counts. The chain is built from TRBV9 and TRBJ1-3; no firm D call. CDR3 length equals 15 residues. Trimming took off 6 bases at V and 0 bases at J, with 13 bases between the two ends. Germline V gene data show CDR1 as SGDLS and CDR2 as YYNGEE. The CDR3, as DNA: TGTGCCAGCACCCTAGGAGATTCCTCTGGAAACACCATATATTTT. It translates to CASTLGDSSGNTIYF.